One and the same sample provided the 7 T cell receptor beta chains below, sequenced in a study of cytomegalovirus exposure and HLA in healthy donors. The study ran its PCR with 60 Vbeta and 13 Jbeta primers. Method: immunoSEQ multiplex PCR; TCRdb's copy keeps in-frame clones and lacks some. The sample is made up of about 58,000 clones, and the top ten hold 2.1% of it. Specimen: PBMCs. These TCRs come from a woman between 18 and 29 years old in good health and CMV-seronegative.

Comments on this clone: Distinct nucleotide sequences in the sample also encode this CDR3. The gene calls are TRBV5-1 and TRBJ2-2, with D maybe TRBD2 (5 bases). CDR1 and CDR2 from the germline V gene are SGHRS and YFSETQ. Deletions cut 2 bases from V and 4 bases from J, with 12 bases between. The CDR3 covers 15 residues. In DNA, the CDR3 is TGCGCCAGCAGCTTACAAATCGAGGGCACCGGGGAGCTGTTTTTT. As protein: CASSLQIEGTGELFF.

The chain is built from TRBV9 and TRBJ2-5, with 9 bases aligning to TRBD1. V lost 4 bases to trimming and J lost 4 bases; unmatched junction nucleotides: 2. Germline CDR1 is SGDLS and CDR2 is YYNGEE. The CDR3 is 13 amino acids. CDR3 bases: TGTGCCAGCAGCCCGACAGGGGGAGAGACCCAGTACTTC. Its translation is CASSPTGGETQYF.

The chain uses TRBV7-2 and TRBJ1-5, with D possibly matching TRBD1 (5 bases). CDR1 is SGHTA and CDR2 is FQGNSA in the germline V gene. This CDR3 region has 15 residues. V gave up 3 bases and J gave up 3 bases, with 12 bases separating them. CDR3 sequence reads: CASSFDRWDNQPQHF. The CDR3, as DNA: TGTGCCAGCAGCTTTGACAGATGGGACAATCAGCCCCAGCATTTT. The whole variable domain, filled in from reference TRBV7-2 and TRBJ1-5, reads GAGVSQSPSNKVTEKGKDVELRCDPISGHTALYWYRQSLGQGLEFLIYFQGNSAPDKSGLPSDRFSAERTGGSVSTLTIQRTQQEDSAVYLCASSFDRWDNQPQHFGDGTRLSIL.

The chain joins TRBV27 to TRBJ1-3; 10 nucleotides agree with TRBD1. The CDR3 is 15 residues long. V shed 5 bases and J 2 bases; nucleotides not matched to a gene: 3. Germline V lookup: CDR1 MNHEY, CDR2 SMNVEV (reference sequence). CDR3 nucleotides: TGTGCCAGCAGTACGGGACAGGGGACTGGAAACACCATATATTTT. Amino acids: CASSTGQGTGNTIYF.

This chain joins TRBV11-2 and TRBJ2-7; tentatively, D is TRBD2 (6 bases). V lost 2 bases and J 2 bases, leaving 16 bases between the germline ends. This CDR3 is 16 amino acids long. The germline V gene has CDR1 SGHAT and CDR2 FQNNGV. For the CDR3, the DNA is TGTGCCAGCAGCTTACTCCCTTCGGGACTGCCCTACGAGCAGTACTTC. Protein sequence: CASSLLPSGLPYEQYF.

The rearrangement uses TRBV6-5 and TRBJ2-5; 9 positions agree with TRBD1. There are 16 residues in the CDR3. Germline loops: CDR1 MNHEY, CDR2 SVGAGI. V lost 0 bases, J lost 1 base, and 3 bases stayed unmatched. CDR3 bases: TGTGCCAGCAGTTACTCACGGACAGGGGCCCAAGAGACCCAGTACTTC. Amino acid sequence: CASSYSRTGAQETQYF.

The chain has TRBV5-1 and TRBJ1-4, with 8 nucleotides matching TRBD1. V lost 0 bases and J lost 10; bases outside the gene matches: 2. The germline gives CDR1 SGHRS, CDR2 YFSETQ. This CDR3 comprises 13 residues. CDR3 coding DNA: TGCGCCAGCAGCTTGGACAGGGGGGGAAAACTGTTTTTT. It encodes CASSLDRGGKLFF.